These T cell receptor beta chains were read from a single sample in a study of blood T cell repertoires in COVID-19. The data were produced by immunoSEQ multiplex PCR, yet TCRdb's version contains in-frame clones alone and is incomplete. The sample lists about 300,000 clones, roughly 86% occurring once. The sequenced sample consisted of PBMCs or T cells enriched from blood (not recorded which). Receptors originate from a woman aged 50 to 65 who had been exposed to COVID-19. The conserved cysteine and the conserved F or W are not part of the CDR3 here.

CDR3aa,v_gene,j_gene
ASTVTGTSNQPQH,TRBV7-2,TRBJ1-5
ASSPDRVPYGYT,TRBV18,TRBJ1-2
ASSLNGQGMNTEAF,TRBV5-1,TRBJ1-1
SVTTGAGSPLH,TRBV29-1,TRBJ1-6
ASSQVGDSQRYGYT,TRBV4-1,TRBJ1-2
ASSQVGQRRTGELF,TRBV3-1/TRBV3-2,TRBJ2-2
ASSKNRGQPQH,TRBV28,TRBJ1-5
ASLAGAGVVETQY,TRBV10-2,TRBJ2-5
ASSISAGGPQEQY,TRBV21-1,TRBJ2-7
ASSSQGVEGEAF,TRBV27,TRBJ1-1
ASSLRGGGKNIQY,TRBV28,TRBJ2-4
ASSRTYEQY,TRBV12-3/TRBV12-4,TRBJ2-7
ASSLGRGGGTDTQY,TRBV11-2,TRBJ2-3
AISESGGGNQPQH,TRBV10-3,TRBJ1-5
ASSLFDRAGRGEKLF,TRBV28,TRBJ1-4
AWYFRAGTEAF,TRBV30,TRBJ1-1
ASSSTYNSPLH,TRBV7-6,TRBJ1-6
ASSLRQAPYSNQPQH,TRBV28,TRBJ1-5
ASRRVGYNEQF,TRBV6-5,TRBJ2-1
ASRRHRGSGANVLT,TRBV23-1,TRBJ2-6
ASSELVGNTIY,TRBV9,TRBJ1-3
AWSAGTGISTDTQY,TRBV30,TRBJ2-3
AWSDSPTGNTIY,TRBV30,TRBJ1-3